The clone carrying this T cell receptor (beta chain) was recorded a few times. The antigen is not known. This sample is drawn from a study of T cells after yellow fever vaccination. Study-wide points: CD4 and CD8 compartments shared a small share of clonotypes. Most primary-vaccination clones reappeared after the booster (96% CD4, approximately 88% CD8). The secondary response was weaker but peaked faster, day 5 versus 15. FACS-sorted repertoires might harbor abundant contaminating clonotypes from the bulk population.

TCRdb ran MiXCR on the 5' RACE reads and lists one entry per CDR3 protein. The sample includes under 600,000 distinct CDR3 sequences, approximately 13% of them seen just once. CDR1 is DFQATT, CDR2 SNEGSKA, per germline (reference sequence). CDR3 length equals 14 residues. Trimming left V 4 bases short and J 0 bases short, with 11 bases between. The sample here was PBMCs, taken on the day of the yellow fever booster vaccination. The rearrangement links TRBV20-1 to TRBJ2-3; maybe TRBD2 (5 bases). The receptor comes from a man in his thirties or forties who received the YFV17D yellow fever vaccine. CDR3 in amino acids: CSANRAASTDTQYF. The CDR3 DNA follows: TGCAGTGCTAATAGAGCGGCTAGCACAGATACGCAGTATTTT.